Listed below are T cell receptor beta chains from one sample, sequenced in a study of T cells after somatic rescue of genetic block. TCRdb's table, derived via immunoSEQ multiplex PCR, lists solely in-frame clones and lacks some. The sample comprises roughly 67,000 clones, less than 95% of which are singletons, and 2.9% rests with the top ten. Sequencing input: peripheral blood mononuclear cells (PBMCs). These receptor sequences come from a man in his forties or fifties. The CDR3 runs from the conserved cysteine through the conserved F or W. D genes are given only for firm matches.

V gene	J gene	D gene	CDR3 protein	CDR3 DNA
TRBV28	TRBJ1-2	.	CASSLPQGLGGYTF	TGTGCCAGCAGTTTACCGCAGGGGCTGGGTGGCTACACCTTC
TRBV7-3	TRBJ2-5	TRBD1	CASSPTGTGGRETQYF	TGTGCCAGCAGCCCCACCGGGACAGGGGGCCGGGAGACCCAGTACTTC
TRBV5-1	TRBJ2-3	.	CASSLTTDTQYF	TGCGCCAGCAGCCTAACTACAGATACGCAGTATTTT
TRBV6-6	TRBJ2-5	.	CASKAQMETQYF	TGTGCCAGCAAGGCCCAAATGGAGACCCAGTACTTC
TRBV19	TRBJ2-7	.	CASSMRQHSYEQYF	TGTGCCAGTAGTATGAGACAGCACAGCTACGAGCAGTACTTC
TRBV28	TRBJ2-2	.	CASSSGQIGGELFF	TGTGCCAGCAGCTCCGGCCAAATCGGCGGGGAGCTGTTTTTT
TRBV7-9	TRBJ2-3	TRBD2	CASSPRVAGVLDTQYF	TGTGCCAGCAGCCCCAGGGTAGCGGGAGTTCTAGATACGCAGTATTTT
TRBV2	TRBJ2-1	.	CASSGDGRDEQFF	TGTGCCAGCAGTGGGGACGGGCGGGATGAGCAGTTCTTC
TRBV18	TRBJ2-7	TRBD1	CASSGTGGDEQYF	TGTGCCAGCTCCGGGACAGGGGGCGACGAGCAGTACTTC
TRBV7-6	TRBJ1-6	.	CASSLDKDNSPLHF	TGTGCCAGCAGCTTAGACAAAGATAATTCACCCCTCCACTTT
TRBV5-8	TRBJ1-2	TRBD1	CASSGDRGPGYTF	TGTGCCAGCAGCGGAGACAGGGGCCCGGGCTACACCTTC
TRBV27	TRBJ2-3	TRBD2	CASSRGLASTDTQYF	TGTGCCAGCAGTAGGGGACTAGCGAGCACAGATACGCAGTATTTT
TRBV7-9	TRBJ2-7	.	CASSPGGRPREQYF	TGTGCCAGCAGTCCGGGCGGTCGACCTCGCGAGCAGTACTTC